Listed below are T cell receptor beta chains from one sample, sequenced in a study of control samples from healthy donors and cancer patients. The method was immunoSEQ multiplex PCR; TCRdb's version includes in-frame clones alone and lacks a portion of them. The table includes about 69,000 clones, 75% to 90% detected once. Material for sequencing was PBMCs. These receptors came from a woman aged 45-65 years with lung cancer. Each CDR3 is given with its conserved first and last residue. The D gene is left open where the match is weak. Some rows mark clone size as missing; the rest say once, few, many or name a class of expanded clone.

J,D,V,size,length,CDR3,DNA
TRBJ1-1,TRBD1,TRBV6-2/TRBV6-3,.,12,CASSPRGQVAFF,TGTGCCAGCAGCCCCAGGGGGCAGGTTGCTTTCTTT
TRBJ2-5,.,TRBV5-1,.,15,CASGEGPASGETQYF,TGCGCCAGCGGAGAGGGACCGGCTTCGGGGGAGACCCAGTACTTC
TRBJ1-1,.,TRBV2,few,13,CASRTQENTEAFF,TGTGCCAGCAGGACCCAAGAGAACACTGAAGCTTTCTTT
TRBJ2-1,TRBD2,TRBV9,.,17,CASSVAGSGGYYNEQFF,TGTGCCAGCAGCGTAGCAGGCAGCGGGGGCTACTACAATGAGCAGTTCTTC
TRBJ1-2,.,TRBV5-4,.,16,CASSGLRDIVHHGYTF,TGTGCCAGCAGCGGACTCCGGGACATCGTTCACCATGGCTACACCTTC
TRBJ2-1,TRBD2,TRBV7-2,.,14,CASSLGPSGDEQFF,TGTGCCAGCAGCTTAGGTCCTAGCGGGGATGAGCAGTTCTTC
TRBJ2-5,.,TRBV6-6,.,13,CASSLRPPETQYF,TGTGCCAGCAGTCTTCGGCCCCCGGAGACCCAGTACTTC
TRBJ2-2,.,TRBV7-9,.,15,CASSLVEGYAGELFF,TGTGCCAGCAGCTTAGTAGAGGGGTACGCCGGGGAGCTGTTTTTT
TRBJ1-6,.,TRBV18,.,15,CASSPPTGPNSPLHF,TGTGCCAGCTCACCACCTACGGGACCCAATTCACCCCTCCACTTT
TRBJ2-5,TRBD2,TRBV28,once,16,CASSFSPSGDGETQYF,TGTGCCAGCAGTTTTTCGCCTAGCGGGGATGGGGAGACCCAGTACTTC
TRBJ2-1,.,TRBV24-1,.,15,CATSDSRVLYNEQFF,TGTGCCACCAGTGATTCGAGGGTCCTCTACAATGAGCAGTTCTTC
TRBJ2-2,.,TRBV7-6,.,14,CASSIDWNTGELFF,TGTGCCAGCAGCATAGACTGGAACACCGGGGAGCTGTTTTTT
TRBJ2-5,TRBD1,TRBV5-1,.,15,CASSYRTGGRETQYF,TGCGCCAGCAGCTATCGGACAGGGGGCCGGGAGACCCAGTACTTC
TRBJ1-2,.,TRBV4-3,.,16,CASSQDPGSAIYGYTF,TGCGCCAGCAGCCAAGATCCCGGTTCCGCAATCTATGGCTACACCTTC
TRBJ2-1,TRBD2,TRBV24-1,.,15,CATSPSSGGVDEQFF,TGTGCCACCAGTCCCTCTAGCGGGGGGGTGGATGAGCAGTTCTTC
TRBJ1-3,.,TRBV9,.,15,CASSPPRGSGNTIYF,TGTGCCAGCAGCCCCCCAAGGGGCTCTGGAAACACCATATATTTT
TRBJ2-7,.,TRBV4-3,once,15,CASSLEVQGGYEQYF,TGCGCCAGCAGCCTAGAGGTACAGGGGGGGTACGAGCAGTACTTC
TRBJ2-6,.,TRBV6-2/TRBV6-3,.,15,CASSYTGSGANVLTF,TGTGCCAGCAGCTATACAGGGTCCGGGGCCAACGTCCTGACTTTC
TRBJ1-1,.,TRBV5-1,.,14,CASSFTAGVTEAFF,TGCGCCAGCAGCTTTACCGCAGGGGTCACTGAAGCTTTCTTT
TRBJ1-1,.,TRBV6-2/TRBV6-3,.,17,CASSSLTGEASNTEAFF,TGTGCCAGCAGTTCCTTGACAGGTGAGGCTTCGAACACTGAAGCTTTCTTT
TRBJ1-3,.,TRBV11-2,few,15,CASSRLTGTGNTIYF,TGTGCCAGCAGCCGATTAACAGGGACTGGAAACACCATATATTTT
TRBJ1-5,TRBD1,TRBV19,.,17,CASSTTGQKYSNQPQHF,TGTGCCAGTAGCACGACGGGACAGAAATATAGCAATCAGCCCCAGCATTTT
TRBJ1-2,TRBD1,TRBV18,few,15,CASSPGTGGDYGYTF,TGTGCCAGCTCACCAGGAACAGGGGGGGACTATGGCTACACCTTC
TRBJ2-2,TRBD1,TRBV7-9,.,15,CASSSTGGKTGELFF,TGTGCCAGCAGCTCTACAGGGGGAAAAACCGGGGAGCTGTTTTTT
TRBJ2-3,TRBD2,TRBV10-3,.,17,CAISDVSPGLATDTQYF,TGTGCCATCAGTGATGTGTCACCGGGACTAGCAACAGATACGCAGTATTTT
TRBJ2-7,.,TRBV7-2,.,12,CASSPGHREQYF,TGTGCCAGCAGCCCGGGACATCGCGAGCAGTACTTC
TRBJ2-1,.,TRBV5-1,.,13,CASSLELYNEQFF,TGCGCCAGCAGCTTAGAACTCTACAATGAGCAGTTCTTC
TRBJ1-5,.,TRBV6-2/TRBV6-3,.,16,CTSSYSGALSNQPQHF,TGTACCAGCAGTTACTCGGGGGCGCTTAGCAATCAGCCCCAGCATTTT
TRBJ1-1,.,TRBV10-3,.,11,CAISGSTEAFF,TGTGCCATCAGTGGGAGCACTGAAGCTTTCTTT